What follows are 21 T cell receptor beta chains derived from one specimen sequenced in a study of T cells in Graves' hyperthyroidism and ophthalmopathy. RNA transcripts served as the template for amplifying TCR beta CDR3 regions. The HTBI primer set drove a first-round RT-PCR of the TCR CDR3. In TCRdb, the multiplex PCR reads were re-called with MiXCR into one record per CDR3 protein. The sample has 550,000 to 700,000 distinct CDR3 sequences, under 60% seen once. Input material: peripheral blood or thyroid tissue (not recorded which). These receptors all stem from an adult woman with Graves' disease, either hyperthyroidism or ophthalmopathy (not recorded which).

This clonotype was detected many times. The chain has TRBV20-1 and TRBJ1-2; the D gene is possibly TRBD1 (5 bases). This CDR3 contains 14 residues. Trimming removed 1 base from V and 6 bases from J, with 15 bases in between. Germline V lookup: CDR1 DFQATT, CDR2 SNEGSKA (reference sequence). CDR3 sequence (DNA): TGCAGTGCTAGAGGTGGTGGGGGAAAGGATGGCTACACCTTC. It codes for CSARGGGGKDGYTF.

CDR3 sequence reads: CATSRTRTSGNPDTQYF. The CDR3 DNA follows: TGTGCCACCAGCAGAACCAGGACTAGCGGGAACCCAGATACGCAGTATTTT. The chain couples TRBV15 to TRBJ2-3; 12 bases match TRBD2. Trimming at V came to 2 bases and at J to 4 bases, leaving 7 bases not matched to a gene. Germline loops: CDR1 LNHNV, CDR2 YYDKDF (reference sequence). The CDR3 has 17 residues.

Concerning this clonotype: A much larger clone lies one base from this, so it may be a read error. CDR3 region: CASSSEVVTQCF. The CDR3 coding sequence is TGTGCCAGCAGTTCGGAAGTAGTGACCCAGTGCTTC. This rearrangement joins TRBV6-2 or TRBV6-3 to TRBJ2-5; D gene uncertain. This CDR3 contains 12 residues. Germline CDR1 and CDR2: MNHEY and SVGEGT.

This clonotype came up once. The CDR3 reads CASSLGASGQPQHF. Written as DNA, the CDR3 is TGTGCCAGCAGCCTTGGGGCCTCGGGCCAGCCCCAGCATTTT. This chain joins TRBV11-2 and TRBJ1-5, with D possibly TRBD1 on 5 matching bases. CDR1 is SGHAT, CDR2 FQNNGV, per germline. CDR3 size: 14 residues. V lost 5 bases to trimming and J lost 7 bases, with 15 bases between them.

V usage is TRBV29-1 and J usage is TRBJ2-7; D call uncertain. Germline CDR1 and CDR2: SQVTM and ANQGSEA. This CDR3 has 14 residues. Between the trimmed V and J ends, which lost 7 bases and 0 bases, there was a span of 16 bases. CDR3 DNA: TGCAGCGCAATGGACCTAGGAAGCTCCTACGAGCAGTACTTC. Protein: CSAMDLGSSYEQYF.

This clonotype was counted ten times or more. V usage is TRBV29-1 and J usage is TRBJ2-6, with D unresolved. CDR1 is SQVTM, CDR2 ANQGSEA, per germline. Trimming removed 7 bases from V and 7 bases from J, with 8 bases in between. This CDR3 spans 11 amino acids. CDR3 region: CSGNIANVLTF. The CDR3, as DNA: TGCAGCGGTAATATTGCCAACGTCCTGACTTTC.

CDR3 sequence: CASSSTKIQGAGEAFF. The CDR3 region has the DNA TGTGCCAGCAGTTCCACCAAGATACAGGGGGCAGGTGAAGCTTTCTTT. The V and J genes are TRBV27 and TRBJ1-1; 9 bases are shared with TRBD1. J gave up 7 bases and V 4 bases, and 13 bases lay outside the gene matches. Germline CDR1 is MNHEY and CDR2 is SMNVEV (reference sequence). The CDR3 is made up of 16 amino acids.

This clonotype was found many times. The chain couples TRBV20-1 to TRBJ2-5; D is perhaps TRBD2 (6 bases). The germline CDR1 and CDR2 sequences are DFQATT and SNEGSKA (reference sequence). The CDR3 covers 11 residues. The CDR3 nucleotides are TGCAGCGCTTGGGGGGAAGAGACCCAGTACTTC. Translating it yields CSAWGEETQYF.

The gene calls are TRBV12-3 or TRBV12-4 and TRBJ2-5, with 10 bases lining up with TRBD1. The CDR3 runs 15 residues. V trimming: 6 bases; J trimming: 2 bases; junction bases outside the gene matches: 6. This CDR3 is CASSSGQGVQETQYF. For the CDR3, the DNA is TGTGCCAGCAGCTCCGGACAGGGGGTACAAGAGACCCAGTACTTC.

The V call is TRBV6-4, the J call TRBJ2-5; D may be TRBD1 or TRBD2 (5 bases each). The germline CDR1 and CDR2 sequences are MRHNA and SNTAGT. There are 15 residues in the CDR3. The V end was cut by 0 bases, the J end by 5 bases, with 13 bases between. The chain's CDR3 is CASSDSTAELETQYF. In DNA form, the CDR3 reads TGTGCCAGCAGTGACTCGACAGCGGAGTTGGAGACCCAGTACTTC.

The chain has TRBV4-3 and TRBJ1-1; D remains ambiguous. The CDR3 totals 14 residues. V was clipped by 2 bases and J by 1 base, with 8 bases between them. Germline V gene lookup returns CDR1 LGHNA and CDR2 YSLEER. CDR3 amino acids: CASSQRYGNTEAFF. CDR3 nucleotide sequence: TGCGCCAGCAGCCAAAGGTACGGGAACACTGAAGCTTTCTTT.

This chain uses TRBV19 with TRBJ2-6; TRBD1 might be the D (6 bases). CDR1 and CDR2 (germline): LNHDA, SQIVND (reference sequence). V lost 5 bases, J lost 0 bases, and 14 bases lay in between. The CDR3 has 17 residues. The CDR3 sequence: CASSPSTGYSGANVLTF. CDR3 bases: TGTGCCAGTAGTCCTTCAACAGGGTACTCTGGGGCCAACGTCCTGACTTTC.

This chain connects TRBV12-3 or TRBV12-4 to TRBJ1-1; D is unclear. The CDR3 spans 14 residues. With 7 bases removed from V and 1 base from J, the gap between germline ends came to 13 bases. The CDR3 loop is CASNVGAENTEAFF. In DNA, the CDR3 is TGTGCCAGCAACGTGGGAGCAGAGAACACTGAAGCTTTCTTT.

The chain recombines TRBV9 with TRBJ1-6; D unclear. V was trimmed by 0 bases and J by 10 bases, leaving 8 bases between them. In germline, CDR1 is SGDLS, CDR2 YYNGEE. The CDR3 consists of 13 residues. CDR3 in amino acids: CASSVGVGSPLHF. CDR3 in DNA: TGTGCCAGCAGCGTAGGGGTAGGGTCACCCCTCCACTTT.

This clonotype was detected many times. J is TRBJ1-5 and V is TRBV6-2 or TRBV6-3; the D gene is possibly TRBD1 (5 bases). The CDR3 spans 14 residues. Between the trimmed V and J ends, which lost 5 bases and 3 bases, there was a span of 11 bases. Germline CDR1 reads MNHEY; CDR2 reads SVGEGT. In DNA form, the CDR3 reads TGTGCCAGCAGTAGGGGACGGTACAATCAGCCCCAGCATTTT. This sequence encodes CASSRGRYNQPQHF.

V usage is TRBV2 and J usage is TRBJ1-4; D gene unclear. Germline-derived CDR1 and CDR2 are SNHLY and FYNNEI. Trimming took 11 bases from V and 8 from J, leaving 18 bases between them. This CDR3 contains 13 residues. CDR3 nucleotide sequence: TGTGCCTGCAAACCAGCGGGAGGGGAAAAACTGTTTTTT. Its translation is CACKPAGGEKLFF.

Worth noting for this clonotype: One junction end disagrees with the germline gene, perhaps due to a read error. V is TRBV7-2 and J is TRBJ2-2; 7 nucleotides line up with TRBD2. Germline assignment: CDR1 SGHTA and CDR2 FQGNSA. The CDR3 extends over 17 amino acids. Here the CDR3 reads CASSLALGGSSTGELSW. In DNA, the CDR3 is TGTGCCAGCAGCTTAGCCCTTGGCGGGAGTAGCACCGGGGAGCTGTCTTGG.

There are many counts of this clonotype. The rearrangement links TRBV6-5 to TRBJ1-5; D gene ambiguous. Germline V gene data show CDR1 as MNHEY and CDR2 as SVGAGI. V was pared by 9 bases and J by 0 bases, with 9 bases between. The CDR3 is 13 residues long. The CDR3, as DNA: TGTGCCAGTGGACGGGATAGCAATCAGCCCCAGCATTTT. Translated, it gives CASGRDSNQPQHF.

V is TRBV29-1 and J is TRBJ1-1, with D unclear. The germline CDR1 and CDR2 sequences are SQVTM and ANQGSEA. The V end lost 6 bases, the J end lost 2 bases, and 16 bases lay between the germline ends. The CDR3 consists of 14 residues. DNA of the CDR3: TGCAGCGTAGCCCGGGAGGTGGGAAACACTGAAGCTTTCTTT. Protein product: CSVAREVGNTEAFF.

About this clonotype: At one end the junction does not follow the germline gene, possibly because of a read error. The chain employs TRBV7-8 and TRBJ2-2; D remains unclear. CDR1 SGHVS and CDR2 FQNEAQ come from the germline V gene. This CDR3 has 13 amino acids. CDR3 region: CAGSSTPTGELFF. In nucleotides, the CDR3 is TGTGCCGGCAGTTCCACCCCCACCGGGGAGCTGTTTTTT.

This clonotype was observed at least ten times. The gene calls are TRBV25-1 and TRBJ1-5; 9 bases are shared with TRBD1. The CDR3 covers 18 residues. Germline V gene lookup returns CDR1 MGHDK and CDR2 SYGVNS. Trimming took 4 bases from V and 2 from J; bases not matched to a gene: 12. The CDR3 nucleotides are TGTGCCAGCAGTGTTGGGTGGGACAGGGAATTTGGCAATCAGCCCCAGCATTTT. Its translation: CASSVGWDREFGNQPQHF.